The rows below give T cell receptor beta chains drawn from one sample of a study of blood T cell repertoires in COVID-19. Profiled with immunoSEQ multiplex PCR; TCRdb holds only in-frame clones, not every one. The sample records 290,000 or so clones, about 93% being singletons. Sequenced material: PBMCs or T cells enriched from blood (not recorded which). These receptors were obtained from a woman aged 30 to 39 who had recovered from COVID-19. Both conserved end residues are part of each CDR3. A D gene is named only where the DNA matches it firmly. Some rows have no size entry. The others give once, few or many, or a class for an expanded clone.

j_call: TRBJ2-3; v_call: TRBV19; d_call: TRBD2; clone_size: .; cdr3_nt: TGTGCCAGTAGTGTAGCGGGAGTGGCAGATACGCAGTATTTT; cdr3_aa: CASSVAGVADTQYF
j_call: TRBJ2-1; v_call: TRBV11-2; d_call: .; clone_size: .; cdr3_nt: TGTGCCAGCAGCTTTACCGGACTATTAACCAATGAGCAGTTCTTC; cdr3_aa: CASSFTGLLTNEQFF
j_call: TRBJ2-7; v_call: TRBV28; d_call: .; clone_size: .; cdr3_nt: TGTGCCAGCACTAAAAGGGGGTCTCCCTACGAGCAGTACTTC; cdr3_aa: CASTKRGSPYEQYF
j_call: TRBJ1-1; v_call: TRBV6-2/TRBV6-3; d_call: TRBD1; clone_size: .; cdr3_nt: TGTGCCAGCAGTTACCGGGACAGGGGGCGGAACACTGAAGCTTTCTTT; cdr3_aa: CASSYRDRGRNTEAFF
j_call: TRBJ1-1; v_call: TRBV12-3/TRBV12-4; d_call: .; clone_size: .; cdr3_nt: TGTGCCAGCAGTTTAAAGAGGAACACTGAAGCTTTCTTT; cdr3_aa: CASSLKRNTEAFF
j_call: TRBJ2-1; v_call: TRBV19; d_call: TRBD2; clone_size: .; cdr3_nt: TGTGCCAGTAGTTCGGGGGGAACCTACAATGAGCAGTTCTTC; cdr3_aa: CASSSGGTYNEQFF
j_call: TRBJ2-3; v_call: TRBV27; d_call: TRBD1; clone_size: .; cdr3_nt: TGTGCCAGCAGTCCAGGACAGGGGGCAGATACGCAGTATTTT; cdr3_aa: CASSPGQGADTQYF
j_call: TRBJ2-1; v_call: TRBV9; d_call: .; clone_size: many; cdr3_nt: TGTGCCAGCAGCGTAGGGATTAGCGAACTCAATGAGCAGTTCTTC; cdr3_aa: CASSVGISELNEQFF
j_call: TRBJ2-7; v_call: TRBV3-1/TRBV3-2; d_call: TRBD1; clone_size: .; cdr3_nt: TGTGCCAGCAGCCATCAATCATCAACAGGGGGCACGGTCGAGCAGTACTTC; cdr3_aa: CASSHQSSTGGTVEQYF
j_call: TRBJ1-1; v_call: TRBV7-3; d_call: .; clone_size: .; cdr3_nt: TGTGCCAGCAGCTACGGACCAGGGACTAGAAGCAATGAAGCTTTCTTT; cdr3_aa: CASSYGPGTRSNEAFF
j_call: TRBJ2-7; v_call: TRBV16; d_call: TRBD2; clone_size: .; cdr3_nt: TGTGCCAGCAGCCAAAGTAGCGGGAGAGGTGAGCAGTACTTC; cdr3_aa: CASSQSSGRGEQYF
j_call: TRBJ1-1; v_call: TRBV27; d_call: .; clone_size: .; cdr3_nt: TGTGCCAGCAGTTCGATTCGTTGGGGGCCGCTGAACACTGAAGCTTTCTTT; cdr3_aa: CASSSIRWGPLNTEAFF
j_call: TRBJ2-7; v_call: TRBV4-1; d_call: TRBD1; clone_size: .; cdr3_nt: TGCGCCAGCAGCCTCAAACCCGGGACAGGTAAAATCTACGAGCAGTACTTC; cdr3_aa: CASSLKPGTGKIYEQYF
j_call: TRBJ2-1; v_call: TRBV28; d_call: TRBD2; clone_size: .; cdr3_nt: TGTGCCAGCAGTTTTGAGTCCGGGACTAGCGGGACAAATGAGCAGTTCTTC; cdr3_aa: CASSFESGTSGTNEQFF
j_call: TRBJ1-3; v_call: TRBV28; d_call: TRBD1; clone_size: .; cdr3_nt: TGTGCCAGCAGTCCTTACAGGGGCCTCTCTGGAAACACCATATATTTT; cdr3_aa: CASSPYRGLSGNTIYF
j_call: TRBJ2-2; v_call: TRBV6-5; d_call: .; clone_size: .; cdr3_nt: TGTGCCAGCAGAGCCAGGGGGGTGGTTACCGGGGAGCTGTTTTTT; cdr3_aa: CASRARGVVTGELFF
j_call: TRBJ2-7; v_call: TRBV30; d_call: TRBD1; clone_size: .; cdr3_nt: TGTGCCTGGAGGACAGGGAGTTACGAGCAGTACTTC; cdr3_aa: CAWRTGSYEQYF
j_call: TRBJ2-1; v_call: TRBV6-5; d_call: TRBD2; clone_size: few; cdr3_nt: TGTGCCAGCCTGATACTAGCGGGTGCCTACAATGAGCAGTTCTTC; cdr3_aa: CASLILAGAYNEQFF
j_call: TRBJ2-5; v_call: TRBV6-2/TRBV6-3; d_call: .; clone_size: .; cdr3_nt: TGTGCCAGCAGTTACTCGTTACAGGGCTTAGAACGAAACCAAGAGACCCAGTACTTC; cdr3_aa: CASSYSLQGLERNQETQYF
j_call: TRBJ2-7; v_call: TRBV21-1; d_call: .; clone_size: .; cdr3_nt: TGTGCCAGCAGCAAAGTTCGCAGGACCTACGAGCAGTACTTC; cdr3_aa: CASSKVRRTYEQYF
j_call: TRBJ2-7; v_call: TRBV19; d_call: TRBD2; clone_size: .; cdr3_nt: TGTGCCAGTAGTATCCTGTGGGAGGGAGGAGAGAACGAGCAGTACTTC; cdr3_aa: CASSILWEGGENEQYF
j_call: TRBJ2-4; v_call: TRBV2; d_call: TRBD1; clone_size: .; cdr3_nt: TGTGGTACTCGGGACAGGGAAAACATTCAGTACTTC; cdr3_aa: CGTRDRENIQYF
j_call: TRBJ1-5; v_call: TRBV27; d_call: .; clone_size: .; cdr3_nt: TGTGCCAGCAGTTTAATTGCCGGTCAGCCCCAGCATTTT; cdr3_aa: CASSLIAGQPQHF
j_call: TRBJ2-2; v_call: TRBV9; d_call: TRBD1; clone_size: .; cdr3_nt: TGTGCCAGCAGCGCCCCGGGACAGGGGAACACCGGGGAGCTGTTTTTT; cdr3_aa: CASSAPGQGNTGELFF
j_call: TRBJ1-1; v_call: TRBV4-1; d_call: .; clone_size: .; cdr3_nt: TGCGCCAGCAGCCAAATCGGTGAAGCTTTCTTT; cdr3_aa: CASSQIGEAFF
j_call: TRBJ2-4; v_call: TRBV7-6; d_call: .; clone_size: .; cdr3_nt: TGTGCCAGCAGCTTAGGGCAGAACAATGCCAAAAACATTCAGTACTTC; cdr3_aa: CASSLGQNNAKNIQYF
j_call: TRBJ2-7; v_call: TRBV6-1; d_call: .; clone_size: once; cdr3_nt: TGTGCCAGCAGTGAAGCACTAGTTTACGAGCAGTACTTC; cdr3_aa: CASSEALVYEQYF
j_call: TRBJ1-2; v_call: TRBV19; d_call: .; clone_size: few; cdr3_nt: TGTGCCAGTAGTGTACAACAGGGCTATGGCTACACCTTC; cdr3_aa: CASSVQQGYGYTF
j_call: TRBJ2-7; v_call: TRBV10-2; d_call: TRBD2; clone_size: .; cdr3_nt: TGCGCCAGCAGTGAGACCCGGACTAGCGGCAGCTCCTACGAGCAGTACTTC; cdr3_aa: CASSETRTSGSSYEQYF
j_call: TRBJ2-2; v_call: TRBV9; d_call: TRBD1; clone_size: .; cdr3_nt: TGTGCCAGCAGCACGGGACAGGGGGACACCGGGGAGCTGTTTTTT; cdr3_aa: CASSTGQGDTGELFF
j_call: TRBJ2-3; v_call: TRBV20-1; d_call: TRBD2; clone_size: .; cdr3_nt: TGCAGTGCTAGTACCACCGGACTAGCGGCTTACACAGATACGCAGTATTTT; cdr3_aa: CSASTTGLAAYTDTQYF
j_call: TRBJ1-6; v_call: TRBV7-8; d_call: TRBD1; clone_size: .; cdr3_nt: TGTGCCAGCAGCTCCACAGGGGGGAATTCACCCCTCCACTTT; cdr3_aa: CASSSTGGNSPLHF
j_call: TRBJ1-5; v_call: TRBV19; d_call: .; clone_size: .; cdr3_nt: TGTGCCAGTAGTGGCCGGGGGATCAATCAGCCCCAGCATTTT; cdr3_aa: CASSGRGINQPQHF
j_call: TRBJ2-7; v_call: TRBV5-5; d_call: .; clone_size: .; cdr3_nt: TGTGCCAGCAGCTTTTCTACAGATAAGTCCTGGGAGCAGTACTTC; cdr3_aa: CASSFSTDKSWEQYF
j_call: TRBJ1-2; v_call: TRBV6-2/TRBV6-3; d_call: TRBD1; clone_size: once; cdr3_nt: TGTGCCAGCAGTTACTCGACAGGGAACTATGGCTACACCTTC; cdr3_aa: CASSYSTGNYGYTF
j_call: TRBJ2-7; v_call: TRBV7-2; d_call: .; clone_size: few; cdr3_nt: TGTGCCAGCAGCTTATCTAGCTCCTACGAGCAGTACTTC; cdr3_aa: CASSLSSSYEQYF